Following are 23 T cell receptor beta chains from one sample sequenced in a study of cytomegalovirus exposure and HLA in healthy donors. PCR amplification relied on 60 Vbeta primers (plus 13 Jbeta primers). Profiled with immunoSEQ multiplex PCR; TCRdb holds only in-frame clones, not every one. The sample has over 150,000 clones; around 73% are singletons. Sequencing used PBMCs. These receptors were obtained from a woman in her 30s in good health and CMV-seronegative.

The chain has TRBV28 and TRBJ1-3, with 10 bases lining up with TRBD1. Germline CDR1 and CDR2: MDHEN and SYDVKM. Trimming cost V 3 bases and J 0 bases; bases outside gene matches: 5. The CDR3 loop spans 17 amino acids. DNA of the CDR3: TGTGCCAGCAGTTTTGCGGGACAGGGGTTCTCTGGAAACACCATATATTTT. Translating gives CASSFAGQGFSGNTIYF.

This clone was found once. The V and J genes are TRBV19 and TRBJ2-7; 7 bases are shared with TRBD2. V shed 3 bases and J 5 bases; nucleotides not matched to a gene: 10. Looked up from germline, CDR1 is LNHDA and CDR2 is SQIVND (reference sequence). The CDR3 spans 15 residues. The CDR3 is CASSIGRGEGNEQYF. As DNA, the CDR3 is TGTGCCAGTAGTATTGGCAGAGGGGAGGGGAACGAGCAGTACTTC.

Only a few counts were recorded for this clone. The chain has TRBV6-1 and TRBJ2-7; possibly TRBD2 for D (6 bases). This CDR3 contains 15 residues. Trimming took off 7 bases at V and 3 bases at J, with 19 bases between the two ends. Germline loops: CDR1 MNHNS, CDR2 SASEGT. The CDR3 DNA reads TGTGCCAGCAAGTCCGGGATCGACGGGGGCTACGAGCAGTACTTC. Amino acids: CASKSGIDGGYEQYF.

The chain has TRBV4-1 and TRBJ2-5; D remains unclear. The CDR3 spans 12 residues. Trimming stripped 0 bases from V and 7 bases from J, with 6 bases between. Germline V gives CDR1 MGHRA, CDR2 YSYEKL. In DNA form, the CDR3 reads TGCGCCAGCAGCCAAGAGGGCCGGACCCAGTACTTC. Protein: CASSQEGRTQYF.

The J gene is TRBJ2-1, the V gene TRBV4-2; 10 bases fit TRBD2. The CDR3 spans 16 residues. The J segment lost 4 bases and the V segment lost 3 bases, leaving 6 bases of the junction unmatched. The V gene's germline CDR1 is LGHNA and CDR2 YNFKEQ. The CDR3 is CASSQAGTSVYNEQFF. In DNA, the CDR3 is TGTGCCAGCAGCCAGGCCGGGACTAGCGTGTACAATGAGCAGTTCTTC.

The chain uses TRBV5-5 and TRBJ2-7; 10 bases agree with TRBD1. The CDR3 contains 15 residues. From germline, CDR1 is SGHKS and CDR2 YYEKEE (reference sequence). Unmatched junction bases numbered 5, after V lost 4 bases and J lost 1 base. The CDR3 loop reads CASSRGQGGSYEQYF. CDR3 DNA: TGTGCCAGCAGCCGAGGACAGGGGGGATCCTACGAGCAGTACTTC.

V gene TRBV10-3 combines with J gene TRBJ2-2; tentatively, D is TRBD2 (5 bases). The CDR3 totals 14 residues. CDR1 is ENHRY, CDR2 SYGVKD, per germline. Trimming removed 7 bases from V and 4 bases from J, with 13 bases in between. In DNA, the CDR3 is TGTGCCATCACTTGGGCCGAGGGCACCGGGGAGCTGTTTTTT. Its translation: CAITWAEGTGELFF.

This sequence joins TRBV2 and TRBJ2-5; 9 positions match TRBD2. CDR3 length: 13 residues. V shed 8 bases and J 1 base; nucleotides not matched to a gene: 2. Germline V gives CDR1 SNHLY, CDR2 FYNNEI. The CDR3 spells CASAGGFQETQYF. The CDR3 DNA reads TGTGCCAGCGCGGGGGGGTTCCAAGAGACCCAGTACTTC.

This clone was seen a handful of times. The chain uses TRBV4-1 and TRBJ2-5, with 9 bases that match TRBD1. Germline lookup yields CDR1 MGHRA and CDR2 YSYEKL. With V trimmed by 1 base and J by 4 bases, 7 bases remained unmatched. This CDR3 has 16 residues. The CDR3 here is CASSQGRTGVGETQYF. As DNA, the CDR3 is TGCGCCAGCAGCCAAGGCCGGACAGGGGTTGGAGAGACCCAGTACTTC.

V usage is TRBV25-1 and J usage is TRBJ2-3, with TRBD2 matching over 7 bases. The CDR3 runs to 14 residues. The V gene end was trimmed by 3 bases and the J gene end by 5 bases; junction bases not matched to a gene: 5. Germline CDR1 is MGHDK and CDR2 is SYGVNS. The CDR3 DNA is TGTGCCAGCAGTGATGGGCGGGGGATAGATACGCAGTATTTT. It codes for CASSDGRGIDTQYF.

This chain joins TRBV2 and TRBJ1-4; no clear D gene. V dropped 2 bases and J dropped 8 bases, with 15 bases sitting between them. The CDR3 contains 15 residues. CDR1 and CDR2 (germline): SNHLY, FYNNEI. CDR3 nucleotides: TGTGCCAGCAGTGAACTGACTGGACTGGGAGAAAAACTGTTTTTT. Its translation is CASSELTGLGEKLFF.

The chain combines TRBV28 with TRBJ2-1; the match to TRBD2 covers 8 bases. V shed 4 bases, J shed 9 bases, and the junction held 5 bases outside the gene matches. This CDR3 region has 13 residues. CDR1 is MDHEN, CDR2 SYDVKM, per germline. Written as DNA, the CDR3 is TGTGCCAGCAGTTGGGGGACTAGTAGTGAGCAGTTCTTC. Its translation: CASSWGTSSEQFF.

The genes are TRBV7-2 and TRBJ1-1; no definite D call. Between the trimmed V and J ends, which lost 9 bases and 0 bases, there was a span of 14 bases. This CDR3 contains 14 residues. The germline V gene encodes CDR1 SGHTA and CDR2 FQGNSA. The CDR3 here is CARPPGNMNTEAFF. Here the CDR3 DNA reads TGTGCCAGGCCTCCGGGGAACATGAACACTGAAGCTTTCTTT.

A word on this clone: The junction differs from germline at one of its ends, possibly a read error. This chain connects TRBV7-9 to TRBJ2-7; no definite D call. Germline CDR1 and CDR2: SEHNR and FQNEAQ (reference sequence). The CDR3 is 14 amino acids. The CDR3 loop is CSSSYTGSGYEQYF. The CDR3 DNA is TGTTCCAGCAGTTATACGGGTTCGGGCTACGAGCAGTACTTC.

This chain links TRBV5-8 with TRBJ1-2; D might be TRBD1 (6 bases). The CDR3 sequence is 15 residues long. The germline CDR1 and CDR2 sequences are SGHTS and YDEGEE. Deletions cut 2 bases from V and 2 bases from J, with 13 bases between. CDR3: CASSLHRDKNYGYTF. In DNA, the CDR3 is TGTGCCAGCAGCTTACACCGGGACAAGAACTATGGCTACACCTTC.

The chain employs TRBV28 and TRBJ2-3, with TRBD2 matching over 7 bases. This CDR3 region has 14 residues. V dropped 7 bases and J dropped 6; count of bases not matched to a gene: 10. Germline CDR1 MDHEN, CDR2 SYDVKM. CDR3 coding DNA: TGTGCCAGCACGCTTGCGGGAGCAAGGGATACGCAGTATTTT. Protein product: CASTLAGARDTQYF. Filled out from reference TRBV28 and TRBJ2-3, the complete variable domain reads DVKVTQSSRYLVKRTGEKVFLECVQDMDHENMFWYRQDPGLGLRLIYFSYDVKMKEKGDIPEGYSVSREKKERFSLILESASTNQTSMYLCASTLAGARDTQYFGPGTRLTVL.

Only one count was recorded for this clone. V is TRBV4-1 and J is TRBJ1-2; 9 positions agree with TRBD1. Germline V CDR1 and CDR2: MGHRA, YSYEKL. V gave up 2 bases and J gave up 6 bases; unmatched junction bases: 7. The CDR3 sequence is 15 residues long. CDR3 sequence (DNA): TGCGCCAGCAGCCAACCAGGGACAGGGAAGAATGGCTACACCTTC. It yields the protein CASSQPGTGKNGYTF.

The gene calls are TRBV2 and TRBJ1-5, with D uncertain. Germline values: CDR1 SNHLY, CDR2 FYNNEI. The CDR3 length is 14 residues. V gave up 1 base and J gave up 8 bases, with 12 bases separating them. The CDR3 sequence: CASSEGRFLEPQHF. For the CDR3, the DNA is TGTGCCAGCAGTGAAGGCAGGTTCTTAGAGCCCCAGCATTTT.

The J gene is TRBJ2-7, the V gene TRBV6-1, with TRBD2 matching over 11 bases. Germline CDR1 MNHNS, CDR2 SASEGT. The CDR3 loop spans 15 amino acids. V trimming: 0 bases; J trimming: 2 bases; junction bases outside the gene matches: 0. DNA for the CDR3: TGTGCCAGCAGTGAAGCACTAGCGGGAGCCTACGAGCAGTACTTC. Protein sequence: CASSEALAGAYEQYF.

This CDR3 is CASSTAGGLDTQYF. CDR3 DNA sequence: TGTGCCAGCAGCACCGCCGGAGGTTTAGATACGCAGTATTTT. V gene TRBV7-3 combines with J gene TRBJ2-3; a weak D match, TRBD2 (5 bases). The length of the CDR3 is 14 residues. Germline V gene lookup returns CDR1 SGHTA and CDR2 FQGTGA. V lost 5 bases to trimming and J lost 5 bases, with 14 bases between them.

This sequence joins TRBV29-1 and TRBJ2-5; 9 bases are shared with TRBD1. The J call may be in error: the DNA end matches TRBJ2-7 better. This CDR3 spans 12 amino acids. In germline, CDR1 is SQVTM, CDR2 ANQGSEA. The CDR3 nucleotides read TGCAGCGCAAGGGACAGGGAAGCCGAGCAGTACTTC. It encodes CSARDREAEQYF.

V is TRBV4-1 and J is TRBJ2-4; tentative D call: TRBD2 (5 bases). The CDR3 spans 12 residues. Germline values: CDR1 MGHRA, CDR2 YSYEKL. V lost 1 base to trimming and J lost 8 bases, with 6 bases between them. CDR3 DNA sequence: TGCGCCAGCAGCCAAGTAGCGCACATTCAGTACTTC. This translates into CASSQVAHIQYF.

V is TRBV5-1 and J is TRBJ2-7; D remains ambiguous. Germline values: CDR1 SGHRS, CDR2 YFSETQ. V lost 2 bases and J 4 bases, leaving 13 bases between the germline ends. The CDR3 runs 14 residues. The CDR3 loop reads CASSLPSTEYEQYF. DNA for the CDR3: TGCGCCAGCAGCTTACCCAGTACGGAGTACGAGCAGTACTTC.